The 2 T cell receptor beta chains listed next were all sequenced from one sample in a study of blood T cell repertoires in COVID-19. Clones were sequenced by immunoSEQ multiplex PCR, and TCRdb holds only the in-frame ones, with some missing. The profile shows around 260,000 clones, around 87% of them singletons. The sequenced sample was peripheral blood. The receptors shown here come from a woman in her sixties or seventies with COVID-19, enrolled during active disease.

CDR3 in amino acids: CASIRGVGTHSYNEQFF. CDR3 sequence (DNA): TGTGCCAGCATTCGGGGGGTCGGGACCCACTCCTACAATGAGCAGTTCTTC. The V call is TRBV28, the J call TRBJ2-1; 7 bases are a match to TRBD2. CDR1 and CDR2 (germline): MDHEN, SYDVKM. V dropped 7 bases and J dropped 0; count of bases not matched to a gene: 12. The CDR3 has 17 residues.

This chain connects TRBV5-1 to TRBJ2-3; 12 positions match TRBD2. Germline V CDR1 and CDR2: SGHRS, YFSETQ. Trimming took 4 bases from V and 0 from J; bases not matched to a gene: 3. The CDR3 length is 16 residues. CDR3 sequence reads: CASSPGLAGSTDTQYF. The CDR3 nucleotides are TGCGCCAGCAGCCCTGGACTAGCGGGGAGCACAGATACGCAGTATTTT.